These 19 T cell receptor beta chains were sequenced from one sample in a study of shared clonotypes between healthy human individuals. Sequenced by immunoSEQ multiplex PCR; TCRdb stores in-frame clones only, minus some. There are under 600,000 clones in the sample; about 96% occur only once, and under 0.065% lies in the top ten. Sequencing input: naive CD4+ T cells sorted from blood. The subset: CD45RA+ positively selected. All receptors come from a young woman in good health.

The chain links TRBV30 to TRBJ2-1; TRBD2 aligns across 7 bases. The CDR3 is 13 amino acids. Germline V CDR1 and CDR2: GTSNPN, SVGIG (reference sequence). After removal of 5 bases from V and 7 bases from J, the junction contained 8 bases not matched to a gene. The CDR3 bases are TGTGCCTGGTCTAGCGGCTCCGTGAATGAGCAGTTCTTC. Its translation: CAWSSGSVNEQFF.

The chain recombines TRBV28 with TRBJ1-5; the D is unclear. Trimming took 7 bases from V and 5 from J, leaving 18 bases between them. CDR3 length: 15 residues. CDR1 is MDHEN, CDR2 SYDVKM, per germline. This chain's CDR3 is CASTSHKGPHQPQHF. CDR3 DNA: TGTGCCAGCACCTCACACAAGGGTCCCCATCAGCCCCAGCATTTT.

This clone was seen a few times. In DNA, the CDR3 is TGTGCCAGCAGCTTACTGGGAAACACCATATATTTT. Protein product: CASSLLGNTIYF. The chain has TRBV7-9 and TRBJ1-3; D gene uncertain. The germline gives CDR1 SEHNR, CDR2 FQNEAQ (reference sequence). With 2 bases removed from V and 4 bases from J, the gap between germline ends came to 3 bases. The CDR3 covers 12 residues.

Note on this clone: Other nucleotide sequences from this sample produce the same CDR3. This sequence joins TRBV28 and TRBJ1-5; D gene unclear. The CDR3 totals 12 residues. CDR1 is MDHEN and CDR2 is SYDVKM in the germline V gene. V lost 1 base, J lost 6 bases, and 4 bases lay in between. In DNA, the CDR3 is TGTGCCAGCAGTTTATTGGCTCAGCCCCAGCATTTT. Amino acid sequence: CASSLLAQPQHF.

The rearrangement joins TRBV14 to TRBJ2-5, with a tentative D call TRBD2 (6 bases). Germline CDR1 SGHDN, CDR2 FVKESK. This CDR3 is built from 15 residues. The V end was cut by 5 bases, the J end by 2 bases, with 15 bases between. Here the CDR3 DNA reads TGTGCCAGCAGCTATCCTCGGGGAGGACAAGAGACCCAGTACTTC. Its translation is CASSYPRGGQETQYF.

The genes are TRBV30 and TRBJ1-6; D is unresolved. Germline loops: CDR1 GTSNPN, CDR2 SVGIG (reference sequence). The CDR3 is 13 amino acids. The germline V and J ends were trimmed by 3 bases and 9 bases, with 12 bases remaining between them. In nucleotides, the CDR3 is TGTGCCTGGAGCTCAATACCAACTTCACCCCTCCACTTT. It is translated as CAWSSIPTSPLHF. Combining the CDR3 with reference TRBV30 and TRBJ1-6 gives the whole variable domain SQTIHQWPATLVQPVGSPLSLECTVEGTSNPNLYWYRQAAGRGLQLLFYSVGIGQISSEVPQNLSASRPQDRQFILSSKKLLLSDSGFYLCAWSSIPTSPLHFGNGTRLTVT.

The V gene is TRBV10-3, the J gene TRBJ1-2; TRBD1 agrees at 7 bases. This CDR3 is built from 14 residues. Losses at the gene ends were 1 base for V and 6 bases for J; bases not matched to a gene: 5. Looked up from germline, CDR1 is ENHRY and CDR2 is SYGVKD. The CDR3, as DNA: TGTGCCATCAGTGAGTTAGACAGGGTCGATGGCTACACCTTC. This encodes CAISELDRVDGYTF.

The rearrangement uses TRBV11-2 and TRBJ2-1; possibly TRBD1 for D (6 bases). V lost 5 bases, J lost 0 bases, and 11 bases lay in between. Germline loops: CDR1 SGHAT, CDR2 FQNNGV. The CDR3 totals 15 residues. CDR3 loop: CASSRQASSYNEQFF. The CDR3 DNA reads as TGTGCCAGCAGCCGACAGGCAAGCTCCTACAATGAGCAGTTCTTC.

The J gene is TRBJ2-3, the V gene TRBV19, with 7 bases that match TRBD1. Germline CDR1 reads LNHDA; CDR2 reads SQIVND (reference sequence). After removal of 5 bases from V and 1 base from J, the junction contained 15 bases not matched to a gene. The CDR3 is 18 amino acids. For the CDR3, the DNA is TGTGCCAGTAGTGGCACCGGGACAGTGCCATTCGGCACAGATACGCAGTATTTT. Translating it yields CASSGTGTVPFGTDTQYF.

J is TRBJ1-2 and V is TRBV27; D is uncertain. Germline V gene data show CDR1 as MNHEY and CDR2 as SMNVEV (reference sequence). The CDR3 spans 14 residues. Trimming removed 0 bases at V and 11 bases at J, with 16 bases between. The CDR3 coding sequence is TGTGCCAGCAGTTTATCACGGCGTGAGGGCGGGTACACCTTC. It encodes CASSLSRREGGYTF.

The rearrangement uses TRBV11-2 and TRBJ1-1; TRBD1 aligns across 8 bases. Looked up from germline, CDR1 is SGHAT and CDR2 is FQNNGV. V was pared by 1 base and J by 5 bases, with 9 bases of the junction left unmatched. The CDR3 runs 16 residues. The CDR3 is CASSLGRGTGYTEAFF. The DNA of the CDR3 is TGTGCCAGCAGCTTAGGTCGTGGGACAGGCTATACTGAAGCTTTCTTT.

V is TRBV5-1 and J is TRBJ2-1, with D possibly matching TRBD2 (5 bases). The CDR3 length is 16 residues. Germline CDR1 is SGHRS and CDR2 is YFSETQ. Trimming took 4 bases from V and 0 from J, leaving 14 bases between them. CDR3 in amino acids: CASSPLGEPSYNEQFF. The CDR3 coding sequence is TGCGCCAGCAGCCCACTAGGCGAGCCCTCCTACAATGAGCAGTTCTTC.

V usage is TRBV13 and J usage is TRBJ2-5, with D perhaps matching TRBD1 or TRBD2 (5 bases each). Trimming removed 2 bases from V and 2 bases from J, with 9 bases in between. Germline loops: CDR1 PRHDT, CDR2 FYEKMQ (reference sequence). The CDR3 has 14 amino acids. CDR3 sequence (DNA): TGTGCCAGCAGCTTAAGGTGGGGGCAAGAGACCCAGTACTTC. This encodes CASSLRWGQETQYF.

This chain links TRBV6-6 with TRBJ2-1; 15 positions match TRBD2. The CDR3 consists of 15 residues. The trim removed 4 bases at V and 7 bases at J, leaving 2 bases unmatched. Per the germline V gene, CDR1 is MNHNY and CDR2 is SVGAGI (reference sequence). The CDR3 DNA is TGTGCCAGCAGTTCCGGGACTAGCGGGAGGAATGAGCAGTTCTTC. Translating it yields CASSSGTSGRNEQFF.

The J gene is TRBJ2-4, the V gene TRBV5-4, with 8 positions matching TRBD2. Germline CDR1 and CDR2: SGHNT and YYREEE (reference sequence). This CDR3 has 15 amino acids. V dropped 9 bases and J dropped 7; count of bases not matched to a gene: 15. The DNA for the CDR3 is TGTGCCACCCACGCGATAAGCGGGAGTATGAACATTCAGTACTTC. This codes for CATHAISGSMNIQYF.

CDR3 sequence: CAISDSQGYGYTF. In nucleotides, the CDR3 is TGTGCCATCAGCGACTCACAGGGATATGGCTACACCTTC. The V and J genes are TRBV10-3 and TRBJ1-2, with a weak D call TRBD1 (6 bases). The CDR3 covers 13 residues. The germline V and J ends were trimmed by 6 bases and 5 bases, with 13 bases remaining between them. Germline values: CDR1 ENHRY, CDR2 SYGVKD.

This clone showed up just a few times. The chain uses TRBV4-1 and TRBJ1-5; no clear D gene. Deletions cut 1 base from V and 3 bases from J, with 7 bases between. The CDR3 length is 14 residues. Germline CDR1 and CDR2: MGHRA and YSYEKL. The CDR3: CASSQAGANQPQHF. The CDR3 DNA is TGCGCCAGCAGCCAAGCAGGTGCCAATCAGCCCCAGCATTTT.

CDR3 in amino acids: CASSIRGYGANVLTF. Written as DNA, the CDR3 is TGTGCCAGTAGTATACGGGGGTACGGGGCCAACGTCCTGACTTTC. J is TRBJ2-6 and V is TRBV19; tentatively, D is TRBD2 (6 bases). Trimming removed 2 bases at V and 4 bases at J, with 9 bases between. The CDR3 length is 15 residues. The germline V gene has CDR1 LNHDA and CDR2 SQIVND (reference sequence).

The rearrangement links TRBV7-2 to TRBJ1-3, with D possibly being TRBD1 (5 bases). The germline V and J ends were trimmed by 6 bases and 6 bases, with 15 bases remaining between them. The CDR3 consists of 14 residues. CDR1 is SGHTA, CDR2 FQGNSA, per germline. The CDR3 here is CASSWAGAENTIYF. DNA of the CDR3: TGTGCCAGCAGTTGGGCCGGGGCGGAAAACACCATATATTTT.